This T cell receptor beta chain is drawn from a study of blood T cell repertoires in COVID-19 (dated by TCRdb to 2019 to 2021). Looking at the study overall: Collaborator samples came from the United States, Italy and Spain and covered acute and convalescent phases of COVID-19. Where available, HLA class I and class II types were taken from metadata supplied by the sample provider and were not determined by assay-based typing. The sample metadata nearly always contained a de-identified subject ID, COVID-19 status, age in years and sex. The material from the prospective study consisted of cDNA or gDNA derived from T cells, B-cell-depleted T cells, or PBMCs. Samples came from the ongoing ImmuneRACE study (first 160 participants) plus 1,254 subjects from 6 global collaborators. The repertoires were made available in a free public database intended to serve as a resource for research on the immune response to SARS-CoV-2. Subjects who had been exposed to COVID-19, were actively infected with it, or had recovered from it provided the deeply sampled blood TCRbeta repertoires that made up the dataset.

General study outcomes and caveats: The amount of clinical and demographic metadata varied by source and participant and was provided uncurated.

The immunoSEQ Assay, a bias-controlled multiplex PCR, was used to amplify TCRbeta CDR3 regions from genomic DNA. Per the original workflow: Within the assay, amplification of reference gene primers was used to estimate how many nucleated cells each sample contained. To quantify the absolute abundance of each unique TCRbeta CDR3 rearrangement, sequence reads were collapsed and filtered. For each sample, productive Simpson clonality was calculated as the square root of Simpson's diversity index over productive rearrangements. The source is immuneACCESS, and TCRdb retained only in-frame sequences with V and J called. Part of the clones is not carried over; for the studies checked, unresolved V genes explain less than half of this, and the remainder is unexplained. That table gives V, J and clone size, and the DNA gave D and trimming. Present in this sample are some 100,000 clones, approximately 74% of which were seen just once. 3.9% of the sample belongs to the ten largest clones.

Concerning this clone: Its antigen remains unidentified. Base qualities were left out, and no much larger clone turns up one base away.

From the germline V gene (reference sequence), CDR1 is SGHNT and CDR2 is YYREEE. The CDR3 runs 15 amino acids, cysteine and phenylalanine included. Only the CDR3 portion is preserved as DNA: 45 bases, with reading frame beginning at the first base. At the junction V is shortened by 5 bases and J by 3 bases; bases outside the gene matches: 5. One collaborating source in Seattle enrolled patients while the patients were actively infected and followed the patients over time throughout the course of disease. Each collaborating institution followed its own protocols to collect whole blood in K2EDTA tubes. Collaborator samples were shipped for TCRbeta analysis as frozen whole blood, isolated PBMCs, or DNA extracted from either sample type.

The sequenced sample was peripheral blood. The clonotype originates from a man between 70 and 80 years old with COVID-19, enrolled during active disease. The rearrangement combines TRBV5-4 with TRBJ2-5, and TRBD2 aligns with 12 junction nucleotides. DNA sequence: TGTGCCAGCAGTTTTAGACTAGCGGGAGAAGAGACCCAGTACTTC. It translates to CASSFRLAGEETQYF.